This T cell receptor beta chain was observed in a study of blood T cell repertoires in COVID-19. J lost 6 bases, V lost 5 bases, and 9 bases had no gene match. CDR1 LNHDA and CDR2 SQIVND come from the germline V gene (reference sequence). The CDR3 totals 16 residues. Produced via immunoSEQ multiplex PCR; TCRdb's table is partial and in-frame only. The profile shows about 350,000 clones, about 90% of them singletons. Sequenced input: PBMCs or T cells enriched from blood (not recorded which). This receptor was identified in a woman in her 30s who had recovered from COVID-19. This rearrangement joins TRBV19 to TRBJ1-5; TRBD1 matches 11 bases. For the CDR3, the DNA is TGTGCCAGTAGTGTTTCCTCCGGGACAGGGGGTCAGCCCCAGCATTTT. Protein sequence: CASSVSSGTGGQPQHF.